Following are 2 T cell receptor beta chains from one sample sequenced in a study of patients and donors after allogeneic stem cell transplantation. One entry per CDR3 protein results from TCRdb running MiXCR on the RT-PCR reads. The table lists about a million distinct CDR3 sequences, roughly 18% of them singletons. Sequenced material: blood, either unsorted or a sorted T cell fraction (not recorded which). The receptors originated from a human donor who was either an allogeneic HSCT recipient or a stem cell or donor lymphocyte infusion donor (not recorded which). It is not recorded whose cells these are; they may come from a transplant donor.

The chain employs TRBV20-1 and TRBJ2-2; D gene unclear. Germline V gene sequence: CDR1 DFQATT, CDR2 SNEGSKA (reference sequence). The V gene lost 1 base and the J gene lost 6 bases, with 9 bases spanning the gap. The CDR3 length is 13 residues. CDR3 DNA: TGCAGTGCTAGAGCCGTCGTCTCCGGGGAGCTGTTTTTT. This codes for CSARAVVSGELFF.

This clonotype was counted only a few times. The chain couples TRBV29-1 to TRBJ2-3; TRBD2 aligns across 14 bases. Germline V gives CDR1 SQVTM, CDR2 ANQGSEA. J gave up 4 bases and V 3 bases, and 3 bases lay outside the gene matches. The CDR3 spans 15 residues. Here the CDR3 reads CSVEGLAGVPDTQYF. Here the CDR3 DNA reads TGCAGCGTTGAGGGACTAGCGGGAGTCCCAGATACGCAGTATTTT.